This T cell receptor (beta chain) was obtained from a study of cytomegalovirus exposure and HLA in healthy donors. Regarding this clone: Its antigen is as yet unknown.

Overall study findings and caveats: Confirmation in vitro established that a few CMV-associated chains were specific for CMV antigens. Later analysis suggested links between common viral pathogens and several top significant clusters. In an earlier analysis, about 87% or about 30%: the productive usage of most TCR beta V segments.

The PCR employed 60 Vbeta primers together with 13 Jbeta primers. Sequencing was performed with immunoSEQ multiplex PCR; in TCRdb, only in-frame clones are kept and a portion is missing. The sample shows roughly 200,000 clones, around 74% of them seen only once. This CDR3 is 15 amino acids long. Germline V CDR1 and CDR2: MNHEY, SMNVEV (reference sequence). V gave up 7 bases and J gave up 2 bases, with 14 bases separating them. At collection, donors were nominally healthy, but unrecorded immune exposures were probable. The sequence derives from a girl under 18 in good health and CMV-seropositive. The sequenced sample consisted of PBMCs. The genes are TRBV27 and TRBJ2-2; possible D gene TRBD1, 6 bases. CDR3 in DNA: TGTGCCAGCAAGAGGGGGACCATTAACACCGGGGAGCTGTTTTTT. This translates into CASKRGTINTGELFF.